A single sample is the source of the 26 T cell receptor beta chains below, sequenced in a study of neoadjuvant anti-PD-1 for oral cavity cancer. Sample time point: after neoadjuvant nivolumab, at surgical resection. The method was immunoSEQ multiplex PCR; TCRdb's version includes in-frame clones alone and lacks a portion of them. The profile covers tens of thousands of clones, with around 40% appearing a single time and approximately 15% taken by the ten largest. The specimen comprised tumor tissue, sampled after nivolumab (anti-PD-1) treatment. These TCRs come from a person aged 40 to 85 with oral cavity squamous cell carcinoma.

The rearrangement uses TRBV18 and TRBJ1-2; 10 bases are shared with TRBD1. This CDR3 comprises 15 residues. V shed 2 bases, J shed 6 bases, and the junction held 6 bases outside the gene matches. Germline values: CDR1 KGHSH, CDR2 LQKENI. In DNA form, the CDR3 reads TGTGCCAGCTCACCAAGGACAGGGGGGACAGATGGCTACACCTTC. Its translation is CASSPRTGGTDGYTF.

This sequence joins TRBV5-4 and TRBJ2-7; tentatively, D is TRBD1 (6 bases). This CDR3 comprises 14 residues. V lost 1 base and J lost 7, with 15 bases in between. From germline, CDR1 is SGHNT and CDR2 YYREEE (reference sequence). The CDR3 spells CASSLPGESYEQYF. Written as DNA, the CDR3 is TGTGCCAGCAGCTTGCCAGGGGAATCGTATGAGCAGTACTTC.

V gene TRBV15 combines with J gene TRBJ2-5; 7 bases fit TRBD1. The J segment lost 2 bases and the V segment lost 3 bases, leaving 6 bases of the junction unmatched. Germline loops: CDR1 LNHNV, CDR2 YYDKDF (reference sequence). The CDR3 totals 15 residues. The CDR3 region has the DNA TGTGCCACCAGCAGCTACAGGGGATCTCAAGAGACCCAGTACTTC. Residues: CATSSYRGSQETQYF.

This chain links TRBV7-8 with TRBJ1-6; unclear D gene. Germline CDR1 and CDR2: SGHVS and FQNEAQ. CDR3 length: 15 residues. The V and J ends lost 3 bases and 5 bases respectively, with 11 bases between them. CDR3 bases: TGTGCCAGCAGCTTTGGAGGCAGAAATAATTCACCCCTCCACTTT. Translation: CASSFGGRNNSPLHF. The full variable domain, its missing parts supplied by reference TRBV7-8 and TRBJ1-6, is GAGVSQSPRYKVAKRGQDVALRCDPISGHVSLFWYQQALGQGPEFLTYFQNEAQLDKSGLPSDRFFAERPEGSVSTLKIQRTQQEDSAVYLCASSFGGRNNSPLHFGNGTRLTVT.

The chain couples TRBV19 to TRBJ2-3; D is possibly TRBD2 (5 bases). The CDR3 has 14 residues. Trimming stripped 8 bases from V and 2 bases from J, with 14 bases between. CDR1 is LNHDA, CDR2 SQIVND, per germline (reference sequence). This CDR3 is CASAIGLHTDTQYF. The CDR3 DNA is TGTGCCAGTGCCATTGGACTCCACACAGATACGCAGTATTTT.

This clone showed up just a few times. J is TRBJ2-1 and V is TRBV19, with D uncertain. V was shortened by 5 bases and J by 5 bases, with 16 bases between the two germline ends. The CDR3 is 15 residues long. Germline V lookup: CDR1 LNHDA, CDR2 SQIVND (reference sequence). CDR3 region: CASSLLPRSDNEQFF. The CDR3 coding sequence is TGTGCCAGTAGTCTTCTTCCTAGATCGGACAATGAGCAGTTCTTC.

The CDR3 nucleotides read TGTGCCAGCAGTGCTGACAGGGATCGCAGTCAGCCCCAGCATTTT. Translated: CASSADRDRSQPQHF. The gene calls are TRBV6-1 and TRBJ1-5; 7 bases fit TRBD1. Germline CDR1 MNHNS, CDR2 SASEGT. This CDR3 is built from 15 residues. J gave up 6 bases and V 4 bases, and 9 bases lay outside the gene matches.

J is TRBJ2-7 and V is TRBV7-9; D unclear. From germline, CDR1 is SEHNR and CDR2 FQNEAQ (reference sequence). The CDR3 has 13 residues. The V gene lost 8 bases and the J gene lost 2 bases, with 13 bases spanning the gap. CDR3 loop: CASDSTNTYEQYF. For the CDR3, the DNA is TGTGCCAGCGACTCGACCAATACCTACGAGCAGTACTTC.

The chain uses TRBV5-6 and TRBJ2-1, with D uncertain. CDR3 length equals 11 residues. The germline CDR1 and CDR2 sequences are SGHDT and YYEEEE. V shed 4 bases and J shed 10 bases, with 9 bases lying between them. The CDR3 nucleotides read TGTGCCAGCAGCCTCCAGGCAGAGCAGTTCTTC. It is translated as CASSLQAEQFF. Full variable domain (rest looked up from reference TRBV5-6 and TRBJ2-1): DAGVTQSPTHLIKTRGQQVTLRCSPKSGHDTVSWYQQALGQGPQFIFQYYEEEERQRGNFPDRFSGHQFPNYSSELNVNALLLGDSALYLCASSLQAEQFFGPGTRLTVL.

This clone was counted only a few times. The rearrangement links TRBV12-5 to TRBJ2-3, with TRBD2 as a possible D gene (5 bases). Per germline, CDR1 LGHNT and CDR2 FRNRAP. Deletions cut 0 bases from V and 10 bases from J, with 11 bases between. The CDR3 extends over 13 amino acids. Here the CDR3 reads CASGLVSARPQYF. DNA for the CDR3: TGTGCTAGTGGTTTGGTTAGCGCGCGGCCGCAGTATTTT.

This sequence joins TRBV9 and TRBJ2-5; D possibly uses TRBD1 or TRBD2 (5 bases each). The germline CDR1 and CDR2 sequences are SGDLS and YYNGEE. Trimming removed 4 bases at V and 5 bases at J, with 24 bases between. The CDR3 runs to 17 residues. The chain's CDR3 is CASSYNFLVGRAETQYF. CDR3 bases: TGTGCCAGCAGCTACAATTTCCTAGTGGGACGAGCGGAGACCCAGTACTTC.

The genes are TRBV5-1 and TRBJ1-1; D unresolved. Germline assignment: CDR1 SGHRS and CDR2 YFSETQ. Trimming cost V 7 bases and J 3 bases, with 16 bases left between them. The length of the CDR3 is 14 residues. The chain's CDR3 is CASVRRDEYTEAFF. The CDR3 coding sequence is TGCGCCAGCGTTCGGCGGGATGAGTACACTGAAGCTTTCTTT.

V usage is TRBV28 and J usage is TRBJ1-1; D possibly corresponds to TRBD1 (5 bases). V lost 7 bases, J lost 2 bases, and 17 bases lay in between. The CDR3 length is 15 residues. Germline V gives CDR1 MDHEN, CDR2 SYDVKM. The CDR3 nucleotides read TGTGCCAGCAACATAGAGGGACTGACTAACACTGAAGCTTTCTTT. Translated, it gives CASNIEGLTNTEAFF.

The chain uses TRBV6-5 and TRBJ1-5, with D possibly matching TRBD1 (6 bases). This CDR3 contains 14 residues. Germline-derived CDR1 and CDR2 are MNHEY and SVGAGI. Deletions cut 5 bases from V and 6 bases from J, with 14 bases between. The CDR3 DNA reads TGTGCCAGCAGTACAGGACAGACCAGTCAGCCCCAGCATTTT. Residues: CASSTGQTSQPQHF.

V and J are TRBV30 and TRBJ1-5; D unclear. Trimming pared 2 bases from V and 4 bases from J, leaving 6 bases between. Germline V CDR1 and CDR2: GTSNPN, SVGIG (reference sequence). CDR3 size: 12 residues. The CDR3 is CAWSPGNQPQHF. Written as DNA, the CDR3 is TGTGCCTGGAGTCCCGGTAATCAGCCCCAGCATTTT.

The chain has TRBV13 and TRBJ2-1, with 8 bases lining up with TRBD1. The CDR3 has 13 residues. The V gene end was trimmed by 5 bases and the J gene end by 4 bases; junction bases not matched to a gene: 1. Germline V gene data show CDR1 as PRHDT and CDR2 as FYEKMQ (reference sequence). The CDR3 nucleotides read TGTGCCAGCAGCGGGACAGGATACAATGAGCAGTTCTTC. Its translation is CASSGTGYNEQFF.

The chain combines TRBV5-8 with TRBJ1-1; 8 bases fit TRBD1. The CDR3 has 13 residues. The germline CDR1 and CDR2 sequences are SGHTS and YDEGEE. V lost 7 bases to trimming and J lost 1 base; unmatched junction nucleotides: 3. CDR3 region: CASRTGSNTEAFF. The CDR3 DNA sequence: TGTGCCAGCCGGACAGGGTCGAACACTGAAGCTTTCTTT.

This clone was counted at least ten times. The chain couples TRBV9 to TRBJ2-7; the match to TRBD2 covers 9 bases. The CDR3 sequence is 14 residues long. Germline lookup yields CDR1 SGDLS and CDR2 YYNGEE. V was pared by 3 bases and J by 1 base, with 2 bases of the junction left unmatched. CDR3: CASSASGRSYEQYF. The CDR3 region has the DNA TGTGCCAGCAGCGCCAGCGGGAGGTCCTACGAGCAGTACTTC. The complete variable domain, with remaining parts taken from reference TRBV9 and TRBJ2-7, reads DSGVTQTPKHLITATGQRVTLRCSPRSGDLSVYWYQQSLDQGLQFLIQYYNGEERAKGNILERFSAQQFPDLHSELNLSSLELGDSALYFCASSASGRSYEQYFGPGTRLTVT.

This clone has more than one count but fewer than ten. The rearrangement uses TRBV5-1 and TRBJ1-2; 9 bases line up with TRBD1. This CDR3 has 13 residues. CDR1 is SGHRS, CDR2 YFSETQ, per germline. V lost 4 bases and J lost 8; bases outside the gene matches: 6. The CDR3 sequence is CASSAGQGLGYTF. CDR3 coding DNA: TGCGCCAGCAGCGCCGGACAGGGGCTCGGCTACACCTTC.

The chain combines TRBV6-1 with TRBJ1-3; D remains unclear. This CDR3 spans 14 amino acids. Between the trimmed V and J ends, which lost 7 bases and 0 bases, there was a span of 10 bases. Germline values: CDR1 MNHNS, CDR2 SASEGT. DNA of the CDR3: TGTGCCAGCACCCCAAAAAGCTCTGGAAACACCATATATTTT. This encodes CASTPKSSGNTIYF.

The chain is built from TRBV6-6 and TRBJ1-4, with D uncertain. Trimming stripped 4 bases from V and 4 bases from J, with 13 bases between. The CDR3 runs 15 residues. The germline V gene has CDR1 MNHNY and CDR2 SVGAGI (reference sequence). CDR3 DNA sequence: TGTGCCAGCAGTTCCTCCCACGGGAATAATGAAAAACTGTTTTTT. This encodes CASSSSHGNNEKLFF.

This chain's CDR3 is CASSMEPPSGLRNEQFF. The CDR3 coding sequence is TGTGCCAGTAGTATGGAGCCCCCCTCGGGACTCCGAAATGAGCAGTTCTTC. This chain connects TRBV19 to TRBJ2-1; tentative D call: TRBD2 (6 bases). V was pared by 3 bases and J by 7 bases, with 22 bases between. There are 17 residues in the CDR3. Germline lookup yields CDR1 LNHDA and CDR2 SQIVND (reference sequence).

The V and J genes are TRBV27 and TRBJ2-3; TRBD1 aligns across 8 bases. This CDR3 is built from 16 residues. Germline V gene sequence: CDR1 MNHEY, CDR2 SMNVEV (reference sequence). The V gene end was trimmed by 8 bases and the J gene end by 1 base; junction bases not matched to a gene: 11. The CDR3 sequence is CASRQYGQGGTDTQYF. In DNA form, the CDR3 reads TGTGCCAGCCGGCAGTATGGACAGGGAGGCACAGATACGCAGTATTTT.

The table lists this clone with a few counts. The CDR3 DNA follows: TGCGCCAGCAGCTTGACAGGGAACTCCTACGAGCAGTACTTC. Translating it yields CASSLTGNSYEQYF. The chain joins TRBV5-1 to TRBJ2-7; a possible D gene is TRBD1 (6 bases). Trimming removed 1 base at V and 0 bases at J, with 8 bases between. From germline, CDR1 is SGHRS and CDR2 YFSETQ. This CDR3 contains 14 residues.

The chain is built from TRBV5-1 and TRBJ1-1; tentatively, D is TRBD1 (6 bases). Deletions cut 3 bases from V and 10 bases from J, with 16 bases between. This CDR3 has 13 residues. Germline values: CDR1 SGHRS, CDR2 YFSETQ. CDR3 protein: CASSSQGRVGAFF. The CDR3 DNA is TGCGCCAGCAGCTCTCAGGGGAGGGTCGGAGCTTTCTTT.

The chain employs TRBV27 and TRBJ2-1, with TRBD1 identical over 9 bases. Germline values: CDR1 MNHEY, CDR2 SMNVEV (reference sequence). The CDR3 runs to 15 residues. Losses at the gene ends were 4 bases for V and 7 bases for J; bases not matched to a gene: 8. The CDR3 spells CASSSQGALRNEQFF. CDR3 sequence (DNA): TGTGCCAGCAGTTCACAGGGGGCGCTTAGGAATGAGCAGTTCTTC.